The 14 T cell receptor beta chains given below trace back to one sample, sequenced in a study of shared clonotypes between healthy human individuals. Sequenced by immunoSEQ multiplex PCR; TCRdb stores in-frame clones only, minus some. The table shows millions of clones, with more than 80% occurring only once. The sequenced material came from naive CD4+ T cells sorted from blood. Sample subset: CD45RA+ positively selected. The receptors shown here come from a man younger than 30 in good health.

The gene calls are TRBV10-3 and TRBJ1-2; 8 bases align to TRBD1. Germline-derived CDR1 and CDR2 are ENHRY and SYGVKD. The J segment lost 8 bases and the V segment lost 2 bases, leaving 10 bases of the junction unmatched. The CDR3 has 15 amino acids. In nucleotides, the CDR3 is TGTGCCATCAGTGAGGGGGGACAGGTGGCCGGCGGCTACACCTTC. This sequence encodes CAISEGGQVAGGYTF.

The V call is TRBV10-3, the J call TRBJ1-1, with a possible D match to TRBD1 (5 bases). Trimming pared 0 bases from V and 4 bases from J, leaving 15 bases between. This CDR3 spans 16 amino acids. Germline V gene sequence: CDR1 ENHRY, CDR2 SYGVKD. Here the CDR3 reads CAISESGPGSGTEAFF. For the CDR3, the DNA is TGTGCCATCAGTGAGTCGGGGCCGGGTTCAGGCACTGAAGCTTTCTTT.

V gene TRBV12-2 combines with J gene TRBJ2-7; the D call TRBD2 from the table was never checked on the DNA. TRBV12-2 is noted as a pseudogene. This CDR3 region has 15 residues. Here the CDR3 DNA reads TGTGCAAGTCGCTTAAAGCGCCGGGGAGCCTACGAGCAGTACTTC. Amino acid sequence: CASRLKRRGAYEQYF.

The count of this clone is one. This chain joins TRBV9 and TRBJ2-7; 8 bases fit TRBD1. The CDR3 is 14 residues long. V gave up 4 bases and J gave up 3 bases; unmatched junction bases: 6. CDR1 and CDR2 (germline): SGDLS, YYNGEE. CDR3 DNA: TGTGCCAGCAGCCCACACAGGGGGAGCTACGAGCAGTACTTC. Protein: CASSPHRGSYEQYF.

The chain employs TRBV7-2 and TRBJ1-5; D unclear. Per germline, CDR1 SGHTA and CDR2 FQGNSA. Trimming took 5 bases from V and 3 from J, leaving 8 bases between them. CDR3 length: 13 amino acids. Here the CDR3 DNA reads TGTGCCAGCAGCGAAGACTACAATCAGCCCCAGCATTTT. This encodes CASSEDYNQPQHF.

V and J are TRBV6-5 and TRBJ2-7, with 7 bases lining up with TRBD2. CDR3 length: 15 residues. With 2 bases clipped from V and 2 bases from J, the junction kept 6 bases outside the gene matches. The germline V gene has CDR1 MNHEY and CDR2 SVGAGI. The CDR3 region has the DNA TGTGCCAGCAGTTACACGGGAGGTGTGACCTACGAGCAGTACTTC. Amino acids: CASSYTGGVTYEQYF.

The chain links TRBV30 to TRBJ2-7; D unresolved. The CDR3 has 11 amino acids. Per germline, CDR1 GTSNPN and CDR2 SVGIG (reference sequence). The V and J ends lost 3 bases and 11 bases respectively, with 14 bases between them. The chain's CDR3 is CAWSVNQSKYF. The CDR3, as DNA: TGTGCCTGGAGCGTGAACCAGTCGAAGTACTTC.

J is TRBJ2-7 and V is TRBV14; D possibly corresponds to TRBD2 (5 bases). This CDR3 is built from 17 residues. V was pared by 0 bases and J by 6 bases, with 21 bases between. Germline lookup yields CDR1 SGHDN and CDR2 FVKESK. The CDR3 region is CASSQDGKRSPAREQYF. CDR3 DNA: TGTGCCAGCAGCCAAGATGGGAAGCGGTCACCAGCGCGCGAGCAGTACTTC.

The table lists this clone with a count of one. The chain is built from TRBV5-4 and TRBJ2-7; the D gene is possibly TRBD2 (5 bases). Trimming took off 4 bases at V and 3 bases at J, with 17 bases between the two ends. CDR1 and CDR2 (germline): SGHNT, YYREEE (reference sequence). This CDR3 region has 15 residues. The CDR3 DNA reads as TGTGCCAGCAGCCCGGACTCCCGGAGGCTCTACGAGCAGTACTTC. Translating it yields CASSPDSRRLYEQYF.

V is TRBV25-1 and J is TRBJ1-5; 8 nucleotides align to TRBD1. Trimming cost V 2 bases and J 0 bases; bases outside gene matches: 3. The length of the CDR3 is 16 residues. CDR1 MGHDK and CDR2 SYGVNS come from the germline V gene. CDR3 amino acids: CASSEDGTGSNQPQHF. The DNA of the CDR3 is TGTGCCAGCAGTGAAGACGGGACAGGTAGCAATCAGCCCCAGCATTTT.

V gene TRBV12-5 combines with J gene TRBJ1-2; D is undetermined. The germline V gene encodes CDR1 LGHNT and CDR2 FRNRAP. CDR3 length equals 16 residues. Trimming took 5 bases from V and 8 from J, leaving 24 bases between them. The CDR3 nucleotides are TGTGCTAGTGGTCCTCCTCTGACCGACTCCGCGAACGGCTACACCTTC. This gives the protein CASGPPLTDSANGYTF.

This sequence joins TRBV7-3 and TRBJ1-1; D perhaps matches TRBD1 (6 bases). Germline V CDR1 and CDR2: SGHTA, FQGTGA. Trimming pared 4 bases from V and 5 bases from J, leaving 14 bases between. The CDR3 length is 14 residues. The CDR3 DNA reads TGTGCCAGCAGCTCAGGGGTAGGGGTGACTGAAGCTTTCTTT. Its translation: CASSSGVGVTEAFF.

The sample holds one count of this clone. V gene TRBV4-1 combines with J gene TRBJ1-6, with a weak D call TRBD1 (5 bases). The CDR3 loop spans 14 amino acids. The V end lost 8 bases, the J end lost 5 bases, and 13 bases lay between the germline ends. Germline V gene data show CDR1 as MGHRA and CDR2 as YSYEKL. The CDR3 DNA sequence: TGCGCCAGCTCCCAGGGTGCCAATAATTCACCCCTCCACTTT. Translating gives CASSQGANNSPLHF.

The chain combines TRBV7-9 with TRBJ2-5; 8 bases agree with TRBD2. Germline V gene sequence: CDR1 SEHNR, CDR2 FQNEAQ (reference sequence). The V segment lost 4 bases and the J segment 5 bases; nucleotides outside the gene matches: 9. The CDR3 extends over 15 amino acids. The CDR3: CASSYSGAAGETQYF. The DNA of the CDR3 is TGTGCCAGCAGCTATAGCGGGGCGGCGGGGGAGACCCAGTACTTC. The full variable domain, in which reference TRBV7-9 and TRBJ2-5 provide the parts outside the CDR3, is DTGVSQNPRHKITKRGQNVTFRCDPISEHNRLYWYRQTLGQGPEFLTYFQNEAQLEKSRLLSDRFSAERPKGSFSTLEIQRTEQGDSAMYLCASSYSGAAGETQYFGPGTRLLVL.